Sequencing of this T cell receptor beta chain was carried out in a study of STAT3 mutations in large granular lymphocyte leukemia. Study details: Among longitudinally sequenced T-LGLL patients, roughly half had canonical activating STAT3 mutations detected. More than half of T-LGLL patients received immunosuppressive therapy. The study, taken as a whole, reports: Persisting codominant clonotypes may have hidden a small pathogenic clone. Every T-LGLL patient had at least one immunodominant TCRbeta clonotype. In several patients, dominant TCR clone burden exceeded STAT3 mutant burden.

TCRdb's copy holds only in-frame clones and misses some; the assay was immunoSEQ multiplex PCR. The data show about 16,000 clones, 80% to 90% seen once. With regard to this clone: Its antigen remains unknown.

Sequencing was performed on peripheral blood mononuclear cells. This receptor was obtained from a man aged 50-59 years with T-cell large granular lymphocyte leukemia. Some clones in this sample may be carry-over from other donors' samples.

In nucleotides, the CDR3 is TGTGCCAGCAGCGGCGGGACAGGCAATCAGCCCCAGCATTTT. As protein: CASSGGTGNQPQHF. The chain recombines TRBV5-6 with TRBJ1-5; 7 positions match TRBD1. CDR3 length: 14 amino acids. V lost 4 bases and J lost 2; bases outside the gene matches: 3. Germline assignment: CDR1 SGHDT and CDR2 YYEEEE.